This TCR beta chain was recorded in a study of T-cell reconstitution after alpha-beta-depleted transplantation in children. Study-wide results and caveats: Approximately two months post-transplant, alpha-beta T cells reportedly originated from several hundred expanded graft clones. Hyperexpanded clones declined; after one year, newly produced T cells mostly supplied diversity.

The TCRbeta library was prepared with unique molecular identifiers. TCRdb called the PCR reads again in MiXCR, with one record for every CDR3 protein. The data hold 90,000 to 100,000 distinct CDR3 sequences, with under 25% observed a single time. This clonotype was counted a few times. Its antigen is currently unknown. This CDR3 has 15 residues. Germline V gene data show CDR1 as MNHEY and CDR2 as SMNVEV (reference sequence). Trimming left V 6 bases short and J 2 bases short, with 16 bases between. The material was PBMCs, obtained before TCRalphabeta/CD19-depleted stem cell transplant. The J gene is TRBJ2-5, the V gene TRBV27, with D perhaps assigned TRBD1 or TRBD2 (5 bases each). The receptor comes from a boy between 2 and 10 years old with acute lymphoblastic leukemia, due to receive a stem cell transplant. The CDR3 region is CASRRGQSYQETQYF. CDR3 DNA sequence: TGTGCCAGCAGGAGGGGTCAGTCCTATCAAGAGACCCAGTACTTC.